The T cell receptor (beta chain) under discussion was sequenced for a study of blood T cell repertoires in COVID-19. About the research overall: T cells, B-cell-depleted T cells, or PBMCs supplied cDNA or gDNA.

The CDR3 consists of 16 residues. V shed 3 bases, J shed 3 bases, and the junction held 9 bases outside the gene matches. CDR1 is SGHDT, CDR2 YYEEEE, per germline. This clone was observed a single time. Sequencing used immunoSEQ multiplex PCR; TCRdb keeps in-frame clones, though not all of them. This sample yields 200,000 or so clones, of which approximately 83% are seen a single time; 2.5% to 3.5% belongs to the top ten. This receptor was obtained from a man aged 55 to 69 with acute or convalescent COVID-19. The chain joins TRBV5-6 to TRBJ1-2; 9 bases map to TRBD1. Sample: peripheral blood. The CDR3 loop reads CASSSPLQGAYYGYTF. CDR3 DNA: TGTGCCAGCAGCTCACCCCTACAGGGGGCTTACTATGGCTACACCTTC.